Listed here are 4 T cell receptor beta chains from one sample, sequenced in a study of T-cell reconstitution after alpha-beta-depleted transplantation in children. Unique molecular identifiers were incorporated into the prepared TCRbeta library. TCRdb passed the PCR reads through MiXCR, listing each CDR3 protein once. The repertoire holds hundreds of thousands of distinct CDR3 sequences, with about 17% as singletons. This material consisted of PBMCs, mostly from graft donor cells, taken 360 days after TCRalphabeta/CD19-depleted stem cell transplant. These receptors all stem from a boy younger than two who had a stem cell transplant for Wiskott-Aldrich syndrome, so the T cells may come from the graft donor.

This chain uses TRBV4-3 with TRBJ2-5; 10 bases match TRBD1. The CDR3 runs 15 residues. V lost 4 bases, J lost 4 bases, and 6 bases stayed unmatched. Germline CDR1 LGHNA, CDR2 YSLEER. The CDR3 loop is CASSLGQGMRETQYF. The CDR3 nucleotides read TGCGCCAGCAGCCTGGGACAGGGGATGAGAGAGACCCAGTACTTC.

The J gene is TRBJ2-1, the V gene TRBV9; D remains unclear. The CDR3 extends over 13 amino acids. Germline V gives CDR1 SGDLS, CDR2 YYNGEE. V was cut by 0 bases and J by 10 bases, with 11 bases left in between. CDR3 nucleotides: TGTGCCAGCAGCGTAGACGTGGTAAGAGAGCAGTTCTTC. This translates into CASSVDVVREQFF.

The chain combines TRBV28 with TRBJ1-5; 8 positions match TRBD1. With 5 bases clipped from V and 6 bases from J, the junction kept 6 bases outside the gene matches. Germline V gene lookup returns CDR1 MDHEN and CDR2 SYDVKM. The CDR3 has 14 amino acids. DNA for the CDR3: TGTGCCAGCAGTCGACAGGGGAAGAGTCAGCCCCAGCATTTT. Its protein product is CASSRQGKSQPQHF.

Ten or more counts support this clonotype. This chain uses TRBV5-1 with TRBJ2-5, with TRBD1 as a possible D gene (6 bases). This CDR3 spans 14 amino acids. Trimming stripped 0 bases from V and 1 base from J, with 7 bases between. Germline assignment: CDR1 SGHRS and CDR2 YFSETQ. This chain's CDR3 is CASSLGQAQETQYF. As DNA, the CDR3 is TGCGCCAGCAGCTTGGGACAGGCCCAAGAGACCCAGTACTTC.